The 22 T cell receptor beta chains below were found in one sample sequenced in a study of early T cells in non-severe SARS-CoV-2 infection. TCRdb redid the calling of the 5' RACE reads with MiXCR, one entry per CDR3 protein. This table holds more than 65,000 distinct CDR3 sequences, about 13% found once. Sample: whole blood. Source of these receptors: an adult who was a healthcare worker with PCR-confirmed SARS-CoV-2 infection or an uninfected control (not recorded which).

The sample holds many counts of this clonotype. The gene calls are TRBV28 and TRBJ1-2, with D perhaps matching TRBD1 (5 bases). The CDR3 loop spans 15 amino acids. Germline V gene data show CDR1 as MDHEN and CDR2 as SYDVKM. V was trimmed by 1 base and J by 1 base, leaving 10 bases between them. CDR3 DNA sequence: TGTGCCAGCAGTTTATATGCAGGGAATAACTATGGCTACACCTTC. Protein product: CASSLYAGNNYGYTF.

This clonotype was recorded at least ten times. The chain uses TRBV7-2 and TRBJ2-3; 15 bases match TRBD2. The CDR3 sequence is 20 residues long. The junction had 9 bases not matched to a gene; V was cut back by 2 bases and J by 0 bases. Germline V lookup: CDR1 SGHTA, CDR2 FQGNSA. CDR3 nucleotides: TGTGCCAGCAGCTTAAACCCGGGACTAGCGGGGGGCACTAGCACAGATACGCAGTATTTT. The encoded protein is CASSLNPGLAGGTSTDTQYF.

This clonotype was counted only a few times. The chain recombines TRBV4-3 with TRBJ2-7, with 8 bases matching TRBD1. The CDR3 is 16 residues long. Germline assignment: CDR1 LGHNA and CDR2 YSLEER. The V segment lost 0 bases and the J segment 2 bases; nucleotides outside the gene matches: 6. CDR3 in amino acids: CASSQDQAGGTYEQYF. Here the CDR3 DNA reads TGCGCCAGCAGCCAAGATCAGGCAGGGGGCACCTACGAGCAGTACTTC.

This clonotype has only a few counts. This chain connects TRBV7-9 to TRBJ1-5; D gene ambiguous. In germline, CDR1 is SEHNR, CDR2 FQNEAQ (reference sequence). V gave up 4 bases and J gave up 3 bases, with 7 bases separating them. The CDR3 is 13 amino acids. Here the CDR3 DNA reads TGTGCCAGCAGCTCGAAGGACAATCAGCCCCAGCATTTT. Translation gives CASSSKDNQPQHF.

The chain has TRBV7-4 and TRBJ1-6; D gene ambiguous. This CDR3 is 16 amino acids long. Trimming took off 5 bases at V and 0 bases at J, with 11 bases between the two ends. Germline V CDR1 and CDR2: SGHVT, SQSDAQ. The CDR3 DNA is TGTGCCAGCAGCCAGCCGCATAGCTCCTATAATTCACCCCTCCACTTT. Its translation: CASSQPHSSYNSPLHF.

Only a few counts were recorded for this clonotype. The rearrangement links TRBV7-2 to TRBJ1-2, with TRBD1 identical over 8 bases. With 5 bases clipped from V and 1 base from J, the junction kept 6 bases outside the gene matches. CDR1 is SGHTA, CDR2 FQGNSA, per germline. CDR3 length: 15 residues. The DNA for the CDR3 is TGTGCCAGCAGCCAAACAGGGGGGATTAACTATGGCTACACCTTC. Protein product: CASSQTGGINYGYTF.

This clonotype has more than one count but fewer than ten. The chain carries TRBV29-1 and TRBJ1-4; D perhaps matches TRBD1 (5 bases). Germline loops: CDR1 SQVTM, CDR2 ANQGSEA. V lost 4 bases to trimming and J lost 8 bases, with 14 bases between them. The CDR3 length is 13 residues. CDR3 in amino acids: CSVARQGQEKLFF. For the CDR3, the DNA is TGCAGCGTTGCGAGGCAGGGTCAGGAAAAACTGTTTTTT.

The chain combines TRBV10-3 with TRBJ2-1, with TRBD1 matching 7 bases. After removal of 3 bases from V and 6 bases from J, the junction contained 11 bases not matched to a gene. Germline assignment: CDR1 ENHRY and CDR2 SYGVKD. The length of the CDR3 is 16 residues. The DNA of the CDR3 is TGTGCCATCAGTGATCCCCGACAGGGTGGGTTCAATGAGCAGTTCTTC. Its protein is CAISDPRQGGFNEQFF.

This clonotype was observed a few times. The chain uses TRBV6-2 or TRBV6-3 and TRBJ2-5, with a possible D match to TRBD2 (5 bases). This CDR3 has 17 amino acids. CDR1 is MNHEY, CDR2 SVGEGT, per germline. Trimming cost V 1 base and J 0 bases, with 15 bases left between them. CDR3 in DNA: TGTGCCAGCAGTTACTTCGAAAATACGGACTACCAAGAGACCCAGTACTTC. It codes for CASSYFENTDYQETQYF.

V usage is TRBV19 and J usage is TRBJ2-1; the D is unclear. This CDR3 is 15 amino acids long. Germline CDR1 reads LNHDA; CDR2 reads SQIVND (reference sequence). V shed 1 base and J shed 0 bases, with 7 bases lying between them. This CDR3 is CASSIATSSYNEQFF. The DNA for the CDR3 is TGTGCCAGTAGTATAGCCACCAGCTCCTACAATGAGCAGTTCTTC.

The chain is built from TRBV20-1 and TRBJ2-7; D call uncertain. The CDR3 is 14 residues long. Trimming shortened V by 0 bases and J by 5 bases, and 14 bases separated the two germline ends. Germline-derived CDR1 and CDR2 are DFQATT and SNEGSKA (reference sequence). CDR3 sequence (DNA): TGCAGTGCTAGAGATAGGATACCAGACGACGAGCAGTACTTC. It specifies CSARDRIPDDEQYF.

This clonotype showed up just a few times. The rearrangement links TRBV11-2 to TRBJ1-2; the D is unclear. The V and J ends lost 3 bases and 10 bases respectively, with 9 bases between them. The CDR3 runs to 11 residues. The germline V gene has CDR1 SGHAT and CDR2 FQNNGV. DNA for the CDR3: TGTGCCAGCAGCTTTAGCCGCGACTACACCTTC. It specifies CASSFSRDYTF. The variable domain in full, completed from reference TRBV11-2 and TRBJ1-2, reads EAGVAQSPRYKIIEKRQSVAFWCNPISGHATLYWYQQILGQGPKLLIQFQNNGVVDDSQLPKDRFSAERLKGVDSTLKIQPAKLEDSAVYLCASSFSRDYTFGSGTRLTVV.

V usage is TRBV5-1 and J usage is TRBJ2-3; TRBD1 matches at 7 bases. CDR3 length equals 14 residues. Trimming cost V 6 bases and J 5 bases; bases outside gene matches: 9. Germline CDR1 is SGHRS and CDR2 is YFSETQ. CDR3 coding DNA: TGCGCCAGCAAAAGACAGGGTCTGGGAGATACGCAGTATTTT. Translated: CASKRQGLGDTQYF. Filled out from reference TRBV5-1 and TRBJ2-3, the complete variable domain reads KAGVTQTPRYLIKTRGQQVTLSCSPISGHRSVSWYQQTPGQGLQFLFEYFSETQRNKGNFPGRFSGRQFSNSRSEMNVSTLELGDSALYLCASKRQGLGDTQYFGPGTRLTVL.

The chain has TRBV11-3 and TRBJ2-3, with D tentatively TRBD1 (5 bases). CDR3 size: 13 residues. Germline V lookup: CDR1 SGHNT, CDR2 YENEEA. V dropped 5 bases and J dropped 2 bases, with 8 bases sitting between them. For the CDR3, the DNA is TGTGCCAGCAGCGACAGACCCACAGATACGCAGTATTTT. Protein sequence: CASSDRPTDTQYF.

The chain carries TRBV9 and TRBJ2-3; D is undetermined. V dropped 0 bases and J dropped 5 bases, with 4 bases sitting between them. Looked up from germline, CDR1 is SGDLS and CDR2 is YYNGEE. This CDR3 is 12 amino acids long. The CDR3 region has the DNA TGTGCCAGCAGCGTAGACCGAGATACGCAGTATTTT. This gives the protein CASSVDRDTQYF. The complete variable domain, with remaining parts taken from reference TRBV9 and TRBJ2-3, reads DSGVTQTPKHLITATGQRVTLRCSPRSGDLSVYWYQQSLDQGLQFLIQYYNGEERAKGNILERFSAQQFPDLHSELNLSSLELGDSALYFCASSVDRDTQYFGPGTRLTVL.

The chain joins TRBV28 to TRBJ2-3; perhaps TRBD2 as D (5 bases). The CDR3 extends over 14 amino acids. Per germline, CDR1 MDHEN and CDR2 SYDVKM. V shed 8 bases and J shed 0 bases, with 12 bases lying between them. CDR3 sequence reads: CASEPSRSTDTQYF. CDR3 in DNA: TGTGCCAGCGAACCTAGCAGAAGCACAGATACGCAGTATTTT.

This clonotype has a single count. This sequence joins TRBV12-3 or TRBV12-4 and TRBJ1-2; tentative D call: TRBD1 (5 bases). The CDR3 contains 15 residues. V lost 6 bases and J lost 3, with 17 bases in between. CDR3 in amino acids: CASSLTTGTHYGYTF. CDR3 in DNA: TGTGCCAGCAGCCTCACCACCGGGACCCACTATGGCTACACCTTC.

This chain uses TRBV29-1 with TRBJ1-1; D unresolved. Germline assignment: CDR1 SQVTM and CDR2 ANQGSEA. The CDR3 sequence is 11 residues long. CDR3: CSTTLGREAFF. DNA for the CDR3: TGCAGTACGACTCTCGGCCGTGAAGCTTTCTTT.

This clonotype showed up just a few times. The chain employs TRBV5-1 and TRBJ2-1; D call uncertain. V lost 4 bases and J lost 4, with 12 bases in between. This CDR3 contains 14 residues. The germline gives CDR1 SGHRS, CDR2 YFSETQ. The CDR3 spells CASSLGPLYNEQFF. Written as DNA, the CDR3 is TGCGCCAGCAGCCTCGGACCCCTATACAATGAGCAGTTCTTC.

This chain connects TRBV9 to TRBJ1-3; maybe TRBD1 (5 bases). Germline loops: CDR1 SGDLS, CDR2 YYNGEE. The V end was cut by 3 bases, the J end by 0 bases, with 10 bases between. This CDR3 comprises 15 residues. CDR3 bases: TGTGCCAGCAGCGGGGGGGACGCCTCTGGAAACACCATATATTTT. Amino acids: CASSGGDASGNTIYF.

A few counts support this clonotype. The chain recombines TRBV29-1 with TRBJ1-1; D unclear. The V gene's germline CDR1 is SQVTM and CDR2 ANQGSEA. V lost 6 bases and J 4 bases, leaving 6 bases between the germline ends. The CDR3 contains 10 residues. In DNA form, the CDR3 reads TGCAGCGTGACGGCCACTGAAGCTTTCTTT. Protein sequence: CSVTATEAFF.

This clonotype was counted at least ten times. V usage is TRBV5-1 and J usage is TRBJ2-6, with D possibly being TRBD2 (6 bases). Trimming took off 4 bases at V and 0 bases at J, with 17 bases between the two ends. CDR3 length: 18 amino acids. CDR1 and CDR2 (germline): SGHRS, YFSETQ. The CDR3 here is CASSRRALGASGANVLTF. The CDR3 region has the DNA TGCGCCAGCAGCCGGAGGGCCCTCGGGGCCTCTGGGGCCAACGTCCTGACTTTC.